This TCR beta chain was identified in a study of blood T cell repertoires in COVID-19. Study-level information: PBMCs, B-cell-depleted T cells, or T cells provided the cDNA or gDNA that made up the material.

J gave up 5 bases and V 4 bases, and 10 bases lay outside the gene matches. CDR3 length: 15 residues. Germline V gene lookup returns CDR1 SGHTA and CDR2 FQGNSA. TCRdb's copy holds only in-frame clones and misses some; the assay was immunoSEQ multiplex PCR. The sample has about 370,000 clones, about nine tenths seen once. In terms of age and location, participants ranged from roughly 18 to 100 years and lived in about two dozen US areas. Up to 2 weeks before entering the study, exposed participants had met a COVID-19 case. Sequenced material: PBMCs or T cells enriched from blood (not recorded which). The TCR originated in a woman in her thirties or forties who had been exposed to COVID-19. The chain joins TRBV7-2 to TRBJ2-5, with 7 bases lining up with TRBD1. The CDR3 here is CASSSLQGRSETQYF. The CDR3 DNA sequence: TGTGCCAGCAGCTCGCTACAGGGGCGGTCGGAGACCCAGTACTTC.